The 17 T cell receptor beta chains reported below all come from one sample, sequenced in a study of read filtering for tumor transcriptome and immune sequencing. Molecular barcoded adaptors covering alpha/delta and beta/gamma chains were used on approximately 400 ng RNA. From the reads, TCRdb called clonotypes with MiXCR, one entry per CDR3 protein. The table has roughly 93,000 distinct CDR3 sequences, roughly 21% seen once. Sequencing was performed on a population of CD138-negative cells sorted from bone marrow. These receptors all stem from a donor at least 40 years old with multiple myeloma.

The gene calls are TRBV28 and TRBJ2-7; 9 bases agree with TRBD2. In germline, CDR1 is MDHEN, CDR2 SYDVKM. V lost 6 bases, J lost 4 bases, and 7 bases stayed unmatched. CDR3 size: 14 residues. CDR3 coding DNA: TGTGCCAGCAGCCCTGCTAGCGGGGAATACGAGCAGTACTTC. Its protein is CASSPASGEYEQYF.

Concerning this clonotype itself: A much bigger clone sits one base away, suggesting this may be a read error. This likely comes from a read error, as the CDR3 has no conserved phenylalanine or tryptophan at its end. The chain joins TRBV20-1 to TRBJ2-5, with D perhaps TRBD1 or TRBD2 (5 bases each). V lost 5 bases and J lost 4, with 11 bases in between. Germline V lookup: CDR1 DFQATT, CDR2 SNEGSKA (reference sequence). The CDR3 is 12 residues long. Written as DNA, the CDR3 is TGCAGTGCTCGGGACGCTCGAGAGACCCAGTACTCC. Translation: CSARDARETQYS.

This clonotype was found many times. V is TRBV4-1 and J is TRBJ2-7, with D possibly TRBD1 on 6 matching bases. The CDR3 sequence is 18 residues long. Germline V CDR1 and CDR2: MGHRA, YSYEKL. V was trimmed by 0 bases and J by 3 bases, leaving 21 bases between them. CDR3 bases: TGCGCCAGCAGCCAAGATTTCGCAGGGGCTATTCGCCACTACGAGCAGTACTTC. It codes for CASSQDFAGAIRHYEQYF.

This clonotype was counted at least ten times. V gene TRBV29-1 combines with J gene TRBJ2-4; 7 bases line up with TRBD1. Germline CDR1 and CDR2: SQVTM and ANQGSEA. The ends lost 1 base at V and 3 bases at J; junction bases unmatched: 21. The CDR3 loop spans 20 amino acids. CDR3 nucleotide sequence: TGCAGCGTTGAAGTGTCCTCAAAGACACTAAACCGGGACAGCAAAAACATTCAGTACTTC. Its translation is CSVEVSSKTLNRDSKNIQYF. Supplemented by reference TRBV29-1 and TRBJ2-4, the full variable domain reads SAVISQKPSRDICQRGTSLTIQCQVDSQVTMMFWYRQQPGQSLTLIATANQGSEATYESGFVIDKFPISRPNLTFSTLTVSNMSPEDSSIYLCSVEVSSKTLNRDSKNIQYFGAGTRLSVL.

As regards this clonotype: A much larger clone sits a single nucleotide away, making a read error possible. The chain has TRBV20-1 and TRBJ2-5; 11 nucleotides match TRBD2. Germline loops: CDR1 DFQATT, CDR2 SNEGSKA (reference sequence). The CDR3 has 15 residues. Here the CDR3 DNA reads TGCTGTGCTAGACGGCTAGCGGGGGGCCAAGAGACCCAGTACTTC. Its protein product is CCARRLAGGQETQYF.

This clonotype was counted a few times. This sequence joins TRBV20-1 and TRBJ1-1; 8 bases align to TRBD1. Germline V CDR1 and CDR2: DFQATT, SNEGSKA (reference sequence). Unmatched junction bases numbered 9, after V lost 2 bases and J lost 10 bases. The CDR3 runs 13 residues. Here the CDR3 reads CSARSPTGAGAFF. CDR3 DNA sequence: TGCAGTGCTAGATCCCCGACAGGGGCGGGAGCTTTCTTT.

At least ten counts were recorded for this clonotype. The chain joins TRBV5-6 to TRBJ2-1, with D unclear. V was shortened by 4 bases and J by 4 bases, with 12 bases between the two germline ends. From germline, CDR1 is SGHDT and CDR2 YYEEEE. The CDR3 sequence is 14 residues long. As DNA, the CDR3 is TGTGCCAGCAGCCCCGCGACGACTTACAATGAGCAGTTCTTC. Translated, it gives CASSPATTYNEQFF.

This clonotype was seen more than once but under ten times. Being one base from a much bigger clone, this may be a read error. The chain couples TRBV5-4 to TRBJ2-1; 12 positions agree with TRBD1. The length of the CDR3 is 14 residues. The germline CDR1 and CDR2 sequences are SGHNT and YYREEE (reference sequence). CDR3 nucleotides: TGTGCCAGCAGCCAGGGACAGGGGGCTGGTGAGCAGCTCTTC. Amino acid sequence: CASSQGQGAGEQLF.

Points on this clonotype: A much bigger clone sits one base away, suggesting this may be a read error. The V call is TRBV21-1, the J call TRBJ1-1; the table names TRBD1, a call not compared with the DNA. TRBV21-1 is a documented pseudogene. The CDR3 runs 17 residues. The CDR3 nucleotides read TGTGCCAGCAACAAAGAGACTACTAGAGGGGGGAACACTGAAGCTTTCTTT. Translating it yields CASNKETTRGGNTEAFF.

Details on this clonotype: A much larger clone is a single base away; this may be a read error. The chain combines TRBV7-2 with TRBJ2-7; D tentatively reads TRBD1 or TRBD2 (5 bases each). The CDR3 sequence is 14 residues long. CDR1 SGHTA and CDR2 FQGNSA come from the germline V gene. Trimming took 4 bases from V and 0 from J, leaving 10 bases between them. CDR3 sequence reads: CASSSPGLSYEQYF. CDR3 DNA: TGTGCCAGCAGCTCCCCGGGGCTCTCCTACGAGCAGTACTTC.

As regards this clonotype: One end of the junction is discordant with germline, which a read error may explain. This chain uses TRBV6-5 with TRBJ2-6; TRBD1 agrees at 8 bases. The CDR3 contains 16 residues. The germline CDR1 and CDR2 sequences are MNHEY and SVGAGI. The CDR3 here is CASSRTGLTWANVLTF. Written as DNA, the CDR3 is TGTGCCAGCAGTCGGACAGGGCTAACCTGGGCCAACGTCCTGACTTTT.

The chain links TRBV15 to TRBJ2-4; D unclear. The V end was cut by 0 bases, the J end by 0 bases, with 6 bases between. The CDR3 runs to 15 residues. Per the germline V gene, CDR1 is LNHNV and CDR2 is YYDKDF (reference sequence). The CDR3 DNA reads TGTGCCACCAGCAGAGACAGGATAGCCAAAAACATTCAGTACTTC. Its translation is CATSRDRIAKNIQYF.

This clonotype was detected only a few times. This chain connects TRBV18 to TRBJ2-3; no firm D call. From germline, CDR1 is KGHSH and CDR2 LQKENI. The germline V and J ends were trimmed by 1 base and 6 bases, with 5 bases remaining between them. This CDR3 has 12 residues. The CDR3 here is CASSPRDDTQYF. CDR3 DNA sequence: TGTGCCAGCTCACCACGCGATGATACGCAGTATTTT.

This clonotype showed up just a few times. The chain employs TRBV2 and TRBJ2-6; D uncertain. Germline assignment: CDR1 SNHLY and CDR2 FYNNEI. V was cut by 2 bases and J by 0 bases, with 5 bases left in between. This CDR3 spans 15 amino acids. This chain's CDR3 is CASSEFHSGANVLTF. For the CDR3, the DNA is TGTGCCAGCAGTGAATTCCACTCTGGGGCCAACGTCCTGACTTTC.

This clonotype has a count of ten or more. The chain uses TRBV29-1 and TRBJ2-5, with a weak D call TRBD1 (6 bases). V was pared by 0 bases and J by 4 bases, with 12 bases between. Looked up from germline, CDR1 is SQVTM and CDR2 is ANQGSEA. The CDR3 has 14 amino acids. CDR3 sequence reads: CSVEDRGKLETQYF. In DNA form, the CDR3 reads TGCAGCGTTGAAGATAGGGGGAAATTAGAGACCCAGTACTTC. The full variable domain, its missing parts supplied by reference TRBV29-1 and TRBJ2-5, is SAVISQKPSRDICQRGTSLTIQCQVDSQVTMMFWYRQQPGQSLTLIATANQGSEATYESGFVIDKFPISRPNLTFSTLTVSNMSPEDSSIYLCSVEDRGKLETQYFGPGTRLLVL.

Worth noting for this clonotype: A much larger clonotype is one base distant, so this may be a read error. CDR3 DNA sequence: TGCGCCAGCAGCCGTGAGGGGAATAATGAAAGACTGTTTTTT. Residues: CASSREGNNERLFF. The chain carries TRBV5-1 and TRBJ1-4; D is perhaps TRBD1 (5 bases). Per the germline V gene, CDR1 is SGHRS and CDR2 is YFSETQ. The CDR3 spans 14 residues.

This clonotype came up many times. The CDR3 nucleotides read TGTGCCAGCTCTGGGACAGGGCAGTACAATGAGCAGTTCTTC. Amino acid sequence: CASSGTGQYNEQFF. The V gene is TRBV18, the J gene TRBJ2-1, with 9 bases identical to TRBD1. V shed 6 bases and J 4 bases; nucleotides not matched to a gene: 4. CDR1 and CDR2 (germline): KGHSH, LQKENI. The CDR3 covers 14 residues.